These 18 T cell receptor beta chains share one sample of origin, sequenced in a study of molecular identifiers for immune sequencing clone quantification. TCRdb ran MiXCR on the PCR reads and lists one entry per CDR3 protein. This table holds more than 550,000 distinct CDR3 sequences, less than 30% found once. The material sequenced was naive CD8+ T cells from blood, with Jurkat cell RNA spiked in. This sample's subset: FACS-sorted CD8+CD4-CCR7+CD45RA+ naive T cells. Receptor source: a human donor in good health. Some libraries in this study had Jurkat cell RNA spiked in.

Turning to this clonotype: A much bigger clone sits one base away, suggesting this may be a read error. The CDR3 bases are TGCGCCAGCGCCCCGGTGGATAGCGGCCCCGCAGGGGAGCAGTACTTC. Encoded protein: CASAPVDSGPAGEQYF. V gene TRBV5-1 combines with J gene TRBJ2-7, with D possibly being TRBD2 (6 bases). V was cut by 7 bases and J by 7 bases, with 27 bases left in between. The CDR3 is 16 residues long. Looked up from germline, CDR1 is SGHRS and CDR2 is YFSETQ.

Note on this clonotype: A much larger clone lies a single base off, so this may be a read error. V gene TRBV10-3 combines with J gene TRBJ2-7; TRBD1 aligns across 7 bases. This CDR3 has 17 amino acids. The germline V gene has CDR1 ENHRY and CDR2 SYGVKD. Trimming removed 0 bases from V and 0 bases from J; junction bases left unmatched: 8. Written as DNA, the CDR3 is TGTGCCATCAGTGAGTCTGACAGGGTCTCCAGCTCCTACGAGCAGTACTTC. Its protein is CAISESDRVSSSYEQYF.

The chain has TRBV27 and TRBJ2-7; 7 bases align to TRBD1. Germline V CDR1 and CDR2: MNHEY, SMNVEV (reference sequence). The CDR3 spans 14 residues. Germline trimming cut 1 base from V and 3 bases from J; bases unmatched to any gene: 3. CDR3 sequence (DNA): TGTGCCAGCAGTTTATATTCAGGGGGCTACGAGCAGTACTTC. It specifies CASSLYSGGYEQYF.

This clonotype appeared many times. The V and J genes are TRBV2 and TRBJ1-1, with 7 nucleotides matching TRBD1. CDR1 and CDR2 from the germline V gene are SNHLY and FYNNEI. This CDR3 contains 12 residues. CDR3 in DNA: TGTGCGACCCGGGACAGCCACACTGAAGCTTTCTTT. Translating gives CATRDSHTEAFF.

The chain recombines TRBV19 with TRBJ1-5; 7 bases are a match to TRBD1. Unmatched junction bases numbered 23, after V lost 5 bases and J lost 7 bases. Germline V CDR1 and CDR2: LNHDA, SQIVND (reference sequence). The CDR3 is 19 residues long. As DNA, the CDR3 is TGTGCCAGTAGTGCTCCCCCCGGGACAGCCGATCGATTGGTACAGCCCCAGCATTTT. Encoded protein: CASSAPPGTADRLVQPQHF.

The CDR3 here is CAIVPGHSDEQYF. CDR3 sequence (DNA): TGTGCCATCGTGCCGGGACATAGTGACGAGCAGTACTTC. V gene TRBV10-3 combines with J gene TRBJ2-7; D may be TRBD1 (6 bases). The CDR3 runs 13 residues. Trimming stripped 8 bases from V and 5 bases from J, with 16 bases between. Germline V gene data show CDR1 as ENHRY and CDR2 as SYGVKD.

V usage is TRBV28 and J usage is TRBJ1-5; D is unresolved. Per germline, CDR1 MDHEN and CDR2 SYDVKM. V was clipped by 5 bases and J by 4 bases, with 18 bases between them. The CDR3 is 16 residues long. The CDR3 DNA is TGTGCCAGCAGTCCCGCGGGCCTAGGAGTAAATCAGCCCCAGCATTTT. Amino acid sequence: CASSPAGLGVNQPQHF.

In regard to this clonotype: Germline and junction disagree at one end, which may indicate a read error. V is TRBV7-9 and J is TRBJ2-2, with D unclear. There are 12 residues in the CDR3. Germline loops: CDR1 SEHNR, CDR2 FQNEAQ (reference sequence). The CDR3 sequence: CVSSLDTGELFF. CDR3 DNA: TGTGTCAGCAGCCTGGACACCGGGGAGCTGTTTTTT.

Only a few counts were recorded for this clonotype. This rearrangement joins TRBV11-2 to TRBJ2-7; 10 nucleotides agree with TRBD1. The length of the CDR3 is 17 residues. J lost 5 bases, V lost 1 base, and 11 bases had no gene match. Germline V CDR1 and CDR2: SGHAT, FQNNGV. The CDR3 protein is CASSLVFFGGTGDEQYF. Written as DNA, the CDR3 is TGTGCCAGCAGCTTAGTTTTTTTTGGTGGGACAGGGGACGAGCAGTACTTC.

This clonotype came up once. This sequence joins TRBV30 and TRBJ2-1; 14 bases map to TRBD2. V dropped 4 bases and J dropped 9; count of bases not matched to a gene: 8. The CDR3 contains 15 residues. Looked up from germline, CDR1 is GTSNPN and CDR2 is SVGIG (reference sequence). CDR3 sequence: CAWISGLAGGFEQFF. The CDR3 region has the DNA TGTGCCTGGATTTCAGGACTAGCGGGGGGATTTGAGCAGTTCTTC.

About this clonotype itself: This may arise from a read error, as a much more abundant clone is one base away. The chain uses TRBV28 and TRBJ2-3, with a weak D call TRBD1 (6 bases). From germline, CDR1 is MDHEN and CDR2 SYDVKM. Deletions cut 6 bases from V and 5 bases from J, with 21 bases between. The CDR3 length is 16 residues. The CDR3 sequence: CASSLDPGAGKDTQYF. The CDR3 region has the DNA TGTGCCAGCAGCCTAGACCCAGGGGCCGGGAAAGATACGCAGTATTTT.

The CDR3 region has the DNA TGTGCCAGCAGTGACAGGACAACTAATGAAAAACTGTTTTTT. It yields the protein CASSDRTTNEKLFF. The chain uses TRBV2 and TRBJ1-4; D not resolved. Germline CDR1 and CDR2: SNHLY and FYNNEI. This CDR3 region has 14 residues. Between the trimmed V and J ends, which lost 3 bases and 0 bases, there was a span of 5 bases. Complete variable domain (other parts from reference TRBV2 and TRBJ1-4): EPEVTQTPSHQVTQMGQEVILRCVPISNHLYFYWYRQILGQKVEFLVSFYNNEISEKSEIFDDQFSVERPDGSNFTLKIRSTKLEDSAMYFCASSDRTTNEKLFFGSGTQLSVL.

This clonotype was detected ten times or more. The chain couples TRBV4-2 to TRBJ1-1; no clear D gene. This CDR3 has 16 residues. Germline CDR1 reads LGHNA; CDR2 reads YNFKEQ. Trimming took 0 bases from V and 0 from J, leaving 11 bases between them. This chain's CDR3 is CASSQEEAAMNTEAFF. The CDR3 bases are TGTGCCAGCAGCCAAGAGGAGGCAGCAATGAACACTGAAGCTTTCTTT.

This clonotype was picked up many times. V and J are TRBV7-6 and TRBJ2-7; 7 nucleotides line up with TRBD1. The CDR3 extends over 14 amino acids. The trim removed 4 bases at V and 2 bases at J, leaving 5 bases unmatched. CDR1 and CDR2 from the germline V gene are SGHVS and FNYEAQ. The CDR3 sequence is CASSSGTEAYEQYF. In nucleotides, the CDR3 is TGTGCCAGCAGCTCCGGGACAGAAGCCTACGAGCAGTACTTC.

This clonotype was seen ten or more times. The chain carries TRBV12-3 or TRBV12-4 and TRBJ2-5; perhaps TRBD1 as D (6 bases). CDR3 size: 15 residues. V lost 2 bases, J lost 5 bases, and 15 bases lay in between. This CDR3 is CASSLYGTQPETQYF. The CDR3 DNA reads as TGTGCCAGCAGTTTATATGGGACACAGCCTGAGACCCAGTACTTC.

CDR3 sequence (DNA): TGTGCCAGCGGGCCATTAGGTGGCAATCAGCCCCAGCATTTT. This sequence encodes CASGPLGGNQPQHF. V usage is TRBV2 and J usage is TRBJ1-5; D remains ambiguous. The CDR3 covers 14 residues. Germline CDR1 reads SNHLY; CDR2 reads FYNNEI. V was trimmed by 8 bases and J by 2 bases, leaving 13 bases between them.

Remarks on this clonotype: A read error may produce the germline difference seen at one junction end. DNA of the CDR3: TGTGCCAGCAACTTGGGACTAGCGGGGGCCTCCGCCCACACAGATACGCAGAATTTT. It encodes CASNLGLAGASAHTDTQNF. J is TRBJ2-3 and V is TRBV12-3 or TRBV12-4, with 14 bases identical to TRBD2. There are 19 residues in the CDR3.

The chain combines TRBV19 with TRBJ1-3; D is undetermined. CDR3 length: 14 residues. The V end was cut by 8 bases, the J end by 0 bases, with 11 bases between. Germline V CDR1 and CDR2: LNHDA, SQIVND (reference sequence). Written as DNA, the CDR3 is TGTGCCAGTTGTGAAGATCGCTCTGGAAACACCATATATTTT. This sequence encodes CASCEDRSGNTIYF.